This TCR beta chain was sequenced during a study of blood T cell repertoires in COVID-19. Study-level background: Sources were T cells, B-cell-depleted T cells, or PBMCs; the material itself was cDNA or gDNA.

Sequencing used immunoSEQ multiplex PCR; TCRdb keeps in-frame clones, though not all of them. The sample has about 190,000 clones, about 88% seen once. The sequenced sample was peripheral blood. The TCR was taken from a woman in her thirties or forties who had recovered from COVID-19.

The CDR3 spells CASSPFASNRPPREKLFF. CDR3 DNA: TGTGCCAGCAGCCCTTTCGCCTCCAACAGGCCGCCAAGGGAAAAACTGTTTTTT. This sequence joins TRBV9 and TRBJ1-4, with D tentatively TRBD1 (5 bases). The V gene's germline CDR1 is SGDLS and CDR2 YYNGEE. The CDR3 is 18 residues long. The V and J ends lost 4 bases and 8 bases respectively, with 27 bases between them.